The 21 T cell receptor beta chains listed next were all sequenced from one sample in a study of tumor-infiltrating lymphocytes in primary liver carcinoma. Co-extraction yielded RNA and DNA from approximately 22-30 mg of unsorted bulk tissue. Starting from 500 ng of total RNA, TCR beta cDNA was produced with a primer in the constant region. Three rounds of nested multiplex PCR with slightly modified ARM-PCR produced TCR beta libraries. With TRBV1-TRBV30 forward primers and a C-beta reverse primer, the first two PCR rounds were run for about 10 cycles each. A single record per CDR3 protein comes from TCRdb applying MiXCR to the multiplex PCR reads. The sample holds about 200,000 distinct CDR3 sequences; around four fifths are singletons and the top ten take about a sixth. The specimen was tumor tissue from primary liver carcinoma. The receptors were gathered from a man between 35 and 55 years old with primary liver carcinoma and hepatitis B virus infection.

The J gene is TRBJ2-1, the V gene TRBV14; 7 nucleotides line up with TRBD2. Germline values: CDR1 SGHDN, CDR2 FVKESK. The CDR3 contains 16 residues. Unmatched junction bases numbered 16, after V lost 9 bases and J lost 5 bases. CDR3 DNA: TGTGCCAGTAGTACTGAAGCGGGATGGGTAAACAATGAGCAGTTCTTC. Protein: CASSTEAGWVNNEQFF.

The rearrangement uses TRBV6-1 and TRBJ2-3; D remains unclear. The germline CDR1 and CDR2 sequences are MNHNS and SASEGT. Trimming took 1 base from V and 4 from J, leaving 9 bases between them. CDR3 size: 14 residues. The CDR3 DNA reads TGTGCCAGCAGTGAAGGGCTAGGGTCAGATACGCAGTATTTT. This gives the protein CASSEGLGSDTQYF.

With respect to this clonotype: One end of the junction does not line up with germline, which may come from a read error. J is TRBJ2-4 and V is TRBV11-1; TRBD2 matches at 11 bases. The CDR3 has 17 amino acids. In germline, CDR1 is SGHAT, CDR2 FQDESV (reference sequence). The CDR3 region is CASNFPATSGTKNIEYF. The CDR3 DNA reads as TGTGCCAGTAACTTTCCCGCGACTAGCGGGACCAAAAACATTGAGTATTTC.

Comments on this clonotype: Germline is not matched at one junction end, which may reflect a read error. The CDR3 DNA sequence: TGTGCCAGCCTGGGAGGAGCGGGAGGGGGCACAGATACGCGGTATTTT. It encodes CASLGGAGGGTDTRYF. The gene calls are TRBV28 and TRBJ2-3; TRBD2 matches at 10 bases. There are 16 residues in the CDR3. Germline CDR1 is MDHEN and CDR2 is SYDVKM.

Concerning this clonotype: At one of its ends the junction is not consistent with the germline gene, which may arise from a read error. The CDR3 DNA is TGTGCCAGCAGTTTACTCCCCCTAAGCGGGGGAACAGATACGCATTATTTT. This encodes CASSLLPLSGGTDTHYF. This chain links TRBV6-5 with TRBJ2-3, with TRBD2 identical over 8 bases. CDR1 MNHEY and CDR2 SVGAGI come from the germline V gene. The length of the CDR3 is 17 residues.

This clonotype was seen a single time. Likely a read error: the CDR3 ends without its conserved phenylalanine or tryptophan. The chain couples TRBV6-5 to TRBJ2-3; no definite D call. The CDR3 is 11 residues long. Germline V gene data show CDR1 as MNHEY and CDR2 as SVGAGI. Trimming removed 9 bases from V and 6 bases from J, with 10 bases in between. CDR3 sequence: CASGDRDTQYL. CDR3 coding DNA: TGTGCCAGTGGTGATAGGGATACGCAGTATTTG.

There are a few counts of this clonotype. CDR3 sequence reads: CSVEEEGQETQYF. The CDR3 nucleotides are TGCAGCGTTGAAGAAGAGGGCCAAGAGACCCAGTACTTC. V usage is TRBV29-1 and J usage is TRBJ2-5; D is possibly TRBD2 (5 bases). V dropped 0 bases and J dropped 1 base, with 6 bases sitting between them. The CDR3 sequence is 13 residues long. CDR1 SQVTM and CDR2 ANQGSEA come from the germline V gene.

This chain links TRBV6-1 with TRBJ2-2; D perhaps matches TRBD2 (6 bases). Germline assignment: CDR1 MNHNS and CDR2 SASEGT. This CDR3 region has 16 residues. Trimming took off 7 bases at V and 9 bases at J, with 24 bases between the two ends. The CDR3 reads CASKYTSWRRTRELFF. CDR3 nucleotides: TGTGCCAGCAAATATACTAGCTGGAGACGGACCAGGGAGCTGTTTTTT.

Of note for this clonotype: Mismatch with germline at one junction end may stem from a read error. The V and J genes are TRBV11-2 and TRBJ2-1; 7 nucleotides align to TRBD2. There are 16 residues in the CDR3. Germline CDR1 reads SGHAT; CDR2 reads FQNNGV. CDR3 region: CASSLNQRLAGYDQFF. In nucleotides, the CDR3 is TGTGCCAGCAGCTTAAATCAGAGACTAGCTGGCTATGACCAGTTCTTC.

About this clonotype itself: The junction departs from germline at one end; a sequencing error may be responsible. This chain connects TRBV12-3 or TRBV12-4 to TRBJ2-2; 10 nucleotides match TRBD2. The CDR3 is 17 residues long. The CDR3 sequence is CASSFRSSGRNTGEPFF. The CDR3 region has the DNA TGTGCCAGCAGTTTCCGGAGTAGCGGGAGGAACACCGGGGAGCCGTTTTTT.

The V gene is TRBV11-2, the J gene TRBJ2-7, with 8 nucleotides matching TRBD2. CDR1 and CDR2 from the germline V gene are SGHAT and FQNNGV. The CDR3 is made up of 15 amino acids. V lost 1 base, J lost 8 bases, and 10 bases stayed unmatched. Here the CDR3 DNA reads TGTGCCAGCAGCTTAGTTAGCGGGGTTGACTATAAGCAGTACTTC. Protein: CASSLVSGVDYKQYF.

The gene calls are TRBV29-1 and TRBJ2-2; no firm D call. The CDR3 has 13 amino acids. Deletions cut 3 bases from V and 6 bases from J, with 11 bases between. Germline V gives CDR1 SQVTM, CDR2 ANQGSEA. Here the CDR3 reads CSVEVTWAGELFF. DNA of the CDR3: TGCAGCGTTGAGGTAACATGGGCCGGGGAGCTGTTTTTT.

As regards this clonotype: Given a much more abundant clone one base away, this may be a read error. In DNA, the CDR3 is TGTGCCAGCAGCCTAGCCCGACGGGGGATTCACTGCGAGCAGTACTTC. This gives the protein CASSLARRGIHCEQYF. The chain carries TRBV7-8 and TRBJ2-7; D is possibly TRBD2 (6 bases). The CDR3 consists of 16 residues. CDR1 and CDR2 (germline): SGHVS, FQNEAQ.

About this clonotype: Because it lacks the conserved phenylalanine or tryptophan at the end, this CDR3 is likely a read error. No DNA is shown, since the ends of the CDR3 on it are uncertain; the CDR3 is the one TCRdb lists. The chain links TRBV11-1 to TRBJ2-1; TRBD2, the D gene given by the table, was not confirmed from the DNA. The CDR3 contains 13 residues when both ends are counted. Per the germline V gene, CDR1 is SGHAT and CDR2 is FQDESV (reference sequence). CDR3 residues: CTSSAGGPNELFL.

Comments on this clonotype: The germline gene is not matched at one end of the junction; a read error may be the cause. The CDR3 DNA sequence: TGTGCCAGCAGCTCCCCGGGACTGGCGGGAATGGATACGCATTATTTT. This codes for CASSSPGLAGMDTHYF. This rearrangement joins TRBV11-2 to TRBJ2-3; tentatively, D is TRBD2 (6 bases). The CDR3 covers 16 residues. Germline loops: CDR1 SGHAT, CDR2 FQNNGV. The whole variable domain, filled in from reference TRBV11-2 and TRBJ2-3, reads EAGVAQSPRYKIIEKRQSVAFWCNPISGHATLYWYQQILGQGPKLLIQFQNNGVVDDSQLPKDRFSAERLKGVDSTLKIQPAKLEDSAVYLCASSSPGLAGMDTHYFGPGTRLTVL.

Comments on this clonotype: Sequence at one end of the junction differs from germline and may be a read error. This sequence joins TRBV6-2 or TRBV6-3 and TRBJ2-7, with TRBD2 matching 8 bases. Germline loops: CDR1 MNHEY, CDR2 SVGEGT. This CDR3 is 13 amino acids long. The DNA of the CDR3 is TGCGCCAGCAGTTACGGACTAGCAATCGAGCGGTACTTC. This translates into CASSYGLAIERYF.

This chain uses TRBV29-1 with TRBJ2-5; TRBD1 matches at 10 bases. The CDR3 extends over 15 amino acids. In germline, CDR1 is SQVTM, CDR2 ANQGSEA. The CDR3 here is CGLEEDRGRAETQYF. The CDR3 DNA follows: TGCGGCCTTGAAGAAGACAGGGGGCGAGCAGAGACCCAGTACTTC.

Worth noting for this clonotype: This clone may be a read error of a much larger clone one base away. CDR3 bases: TGTGCCTGGAGTTTAGCCACAGATACGCTGTATTTT. Residues: CAWSLATDTLYF. This chain uses TRBV30 with TRBJ2-3; D is undetermined. Germline-derived CDR1 and CDR2 are GTSNPN and SVGIG (reference sequence). CDR3 length: 12 amino acids.

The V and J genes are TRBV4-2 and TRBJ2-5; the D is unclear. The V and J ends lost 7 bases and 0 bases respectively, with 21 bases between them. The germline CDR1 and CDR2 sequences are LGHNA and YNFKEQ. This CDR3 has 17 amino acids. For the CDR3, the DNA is TGTGCCAGCAACCAGGAAGGTACGGTTACGTACCAAGAGACCCAGTACTTC. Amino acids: CASNQEGTVTYQETQYF.

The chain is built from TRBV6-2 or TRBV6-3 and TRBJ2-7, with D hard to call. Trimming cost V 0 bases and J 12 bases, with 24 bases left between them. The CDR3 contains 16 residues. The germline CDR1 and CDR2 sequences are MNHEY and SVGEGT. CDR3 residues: CASSYSLQSNSYEWYF. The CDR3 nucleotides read TGTGCCAGCAGTTACTCGTTACAGTCAAACTCCTACGAGTGGTACTTC.

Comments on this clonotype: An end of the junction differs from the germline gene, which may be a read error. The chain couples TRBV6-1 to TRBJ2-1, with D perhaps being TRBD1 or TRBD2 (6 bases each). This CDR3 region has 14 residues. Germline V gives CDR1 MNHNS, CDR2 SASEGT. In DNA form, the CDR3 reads TGTGCCAGCAACGCAGGGGACTCCTACAATGAGCAGTCCTTC. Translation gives CASNAGDSYNEQSF.